This T cell receptor beta chain was sequenced during a study of breast tumors, draining lymph nodes, adjacent tissues. This clonotype was seen repeatedly, ten times or more. MiXCR was run by TCRdb on the multiplex PCR reads, yielding one entry per CDR3 protein. The sample includes 250,000 or so distinct CDR3 sequences, around 30% of them seen just once. CDR1 is SGDLS, CDR2 YYNGEE, per germline. V lost 0 bases, J lost 7 bases, and 7 bases stayed unmatched. This CDR3 contains 16 residues. Samples came from axillary lymph nodes draining the breast cancer. The V call is TRBV9, the J call TRBJ2-1, with 10 bases identical to TRBD2. The sample consisted of axillary lymph node tissue. This clonotype was sampled from a female donor with breast cancer. Some clones in this sample may be carry-over from other donors' samples. The CDR3, as DNA: TGTGCCAGCAGCGTAGGGCTAGCGGGAGTTTTGAATGAGCAGTTCTTC. This translates into CASSVGLAGVLNEQFF.